A selection of T cell receptor beta chains follows, all from one sample in a study of vaccination effects on CD4 cells after COVID-19. Which antigens these TCRs recognize remains unknown. The method was immunoSEQ multiplex PCR; TCRdb's version includes in-frame clones alone and lacks a portion of them. The repertoire holds about 44,000 clones, over 65% seen once, with 3.5% to 4.5% in the top ten. Here the sequenced sample was CD4+ T cells from PBMCs cultured without peptide, taken after COVID-19 vaccination. The receptors shown here come from a human donor who had a prior SARS-CoV-2 infection. Both conserved end residues are trimmed from each CDR3.

J gene,V gene,CDR3 protein
TRBJ2-5,TRBV12-3/TRBV12-4,ASSYGFQETQY
TRBJ1-6,TRBV5-1,ASSLGGENSPLH
TRBJ2-7,TRBV7-8,ASSPDRASEQY
TRBJ2-5,TRBV18,ASSPRRGGSLKETQY
TRBJ2-7,TRBV5-1,ASSPGTGNEQY
TRBJ2-4,TRBV5-1,ASSDFAIAKNIQY
TRBJ1-1,TRBV19,ASSMLGYTEAF
TRBJ2-3,TRBV4-1,ASSQPKTSGGYTQY
TRBJ2-3,TRBV9,ASSVDGSSTDTQY
TRBJ2-1,TRBV27,ASSFSSGTGNNEQF
TRBJ1-5,TRBV2,ASLADRAYGQPQH
TRBJ1-4,TRBV14,ASSPLQGAGEKLF
TRBJ2-7,TRBV5-1,ASNSGRQPRSDTLNEQY
TRBJ1-1,TRBV6-5,ASRPRTDVNTEAF
TRBJ1-5,TRBV7-8,ASGTGRNQPQH
TRBJ2-1,TRBV3-1/TRBV3-2,ASSQGGAYNEQF
TRBJ2-5,TRBV5-1,ASSANWDYSQY
TRBJ2-5,TRBV20-1,SASRTSGRETQY
TRBJ1-5,TRBV2,ASSVGGGQPQH
TRBJ2-5,TRBV5-4,ASSLGGRGSQETQY
TRBJ1-3,TRBV28,ASSLFGLSGNTIY
TRBJ2-7,TRBV5-1,ASSFGTSSYEQY
TRBJ2-7,TRBV19,ASSLSRDPTYEQY
TRBJ2-1,TRBV20-1,SVSLGTPGLAPLSSYNEQF
TRBJ2-7,TRBV19,ASRPSGTYVEQY
TRBJ1-2,TRBV6-6,ASNIGTPYGYT
TRBJ2-7,TRBV11-1,ASSLDLAREQY